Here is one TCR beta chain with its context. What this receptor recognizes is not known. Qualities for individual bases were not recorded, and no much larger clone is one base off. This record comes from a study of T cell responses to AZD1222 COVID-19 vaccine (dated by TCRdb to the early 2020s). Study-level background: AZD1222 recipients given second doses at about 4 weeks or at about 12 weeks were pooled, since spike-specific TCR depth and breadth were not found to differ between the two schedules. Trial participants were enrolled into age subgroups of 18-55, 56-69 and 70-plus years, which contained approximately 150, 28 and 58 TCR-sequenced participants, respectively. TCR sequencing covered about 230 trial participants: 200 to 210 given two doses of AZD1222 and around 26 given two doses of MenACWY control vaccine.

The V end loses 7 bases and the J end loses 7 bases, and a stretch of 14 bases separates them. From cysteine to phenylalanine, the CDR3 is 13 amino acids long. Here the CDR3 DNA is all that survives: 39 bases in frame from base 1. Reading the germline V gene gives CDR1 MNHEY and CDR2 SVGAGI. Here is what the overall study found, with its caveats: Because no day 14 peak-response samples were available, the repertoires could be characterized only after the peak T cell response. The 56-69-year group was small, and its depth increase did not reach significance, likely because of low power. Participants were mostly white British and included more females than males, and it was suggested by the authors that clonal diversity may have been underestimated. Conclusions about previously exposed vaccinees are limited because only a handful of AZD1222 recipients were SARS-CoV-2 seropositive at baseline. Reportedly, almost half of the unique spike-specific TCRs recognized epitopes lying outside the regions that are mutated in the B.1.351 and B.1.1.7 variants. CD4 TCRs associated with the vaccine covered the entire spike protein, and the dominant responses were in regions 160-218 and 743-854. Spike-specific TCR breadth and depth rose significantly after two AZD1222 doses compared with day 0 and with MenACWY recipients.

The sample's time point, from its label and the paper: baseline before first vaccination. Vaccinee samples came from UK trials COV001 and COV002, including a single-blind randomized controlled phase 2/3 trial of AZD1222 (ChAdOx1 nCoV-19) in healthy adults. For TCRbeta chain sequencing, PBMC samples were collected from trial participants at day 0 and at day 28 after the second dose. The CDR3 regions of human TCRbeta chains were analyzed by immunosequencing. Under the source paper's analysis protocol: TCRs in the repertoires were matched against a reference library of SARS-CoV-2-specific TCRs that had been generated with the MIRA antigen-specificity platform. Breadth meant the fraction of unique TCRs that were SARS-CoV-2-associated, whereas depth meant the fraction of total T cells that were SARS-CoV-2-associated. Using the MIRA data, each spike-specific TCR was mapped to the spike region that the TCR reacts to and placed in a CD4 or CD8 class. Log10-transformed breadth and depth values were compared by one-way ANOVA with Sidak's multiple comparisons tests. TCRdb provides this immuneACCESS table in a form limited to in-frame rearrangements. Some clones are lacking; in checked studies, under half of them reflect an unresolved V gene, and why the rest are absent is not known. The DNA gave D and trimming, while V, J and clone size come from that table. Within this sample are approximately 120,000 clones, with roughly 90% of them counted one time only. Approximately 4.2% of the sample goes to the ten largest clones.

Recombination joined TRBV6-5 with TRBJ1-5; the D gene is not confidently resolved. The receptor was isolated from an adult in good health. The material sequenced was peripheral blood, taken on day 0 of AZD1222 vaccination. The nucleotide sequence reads TGTGCCAGCAAAAACGGGGTAGGGCAGCCCCAGCATTTT. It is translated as CASKNGVGQPQHF.